Following are 29 T cell receptor beta chains from one sample sequenced in a study of blood T cell repertoires in COVID-19. Here immunoSEQ multiplex PCR was the method, and the copy in TCRdb shows in-frame clones only, minus some. The sample has 100,000 or so clones, less than 90% seen once; the top ten hold approximately 3.9%. Material: peripheral blood. These TCRs come from a man between 60 and 75 years old with acute or convalescent COVID-19.

The chain carries TRBV5-4 and TRBJ2-6; tentatively, D is TRBD1 (6 bases). This CDR3 region has 15 residues. Germline CDR1 SGHNT, CDR2 YYREEE (reference sequence). The V gene lost 2 bases and the J gene lost 2 bases, with 8 bases spanning the gap. The CDR3 loop reads CASSLAGAGANVLTF. Here the CDR3 DNA reads TGTGCCAGCAGCTTAGCAGGGGCTGGGGCCAACGTCCTGACTTTC.

The chain recombines TRBV6-5 with TRBJ1-5, with unresolved D. Germline V gives CDR1 MNHEY, CDR2 SVGAGI. V was clipped by 6 bases and J by 2 bases, with 14 bases between them. CDR3 length equals 15 residues. The CDR3 is CASRRLREGNQPQHF. The CDR3 DNA sequence: TGTGCCAGCAGGAGGCTTCGGGAAGGCAATCAGCCCCAGCATTTT.

The V and J genes are TRBV4-2 and TRBJ2-2; 8 bases line up with TRBD2. Germline loops: CDR1 LGHNA, CDR2 YNFKEQ. V shed 1 base, J shed 3 bases, and the junction held 10 bases outside the gene matches. This CDR3 spans 18 amino acids. The CDR3 here is CASSQAGGGGPDTGELFF. CDR3 coding DNA: TGTGCCAGCAGCCAAGCGGGGGGCGGGGGGCCGGACACCGGGGAGCTGTTTTTT.

Within the sample, this clone is medium-sized. The V gene is TRBV6-5, the J gene TRBJ1-5, with TRBD1 matching 7 bases. Losses at the gene ends were 6 bases for V and 4 bases for J; bases not matched to a gene: 9. This CDR3 contains 15 residues. Per germline, CDR1 MNHEY and CDR2 SVGAGI. This chain's CDR3 is CASSRQRTGNQPQHF. For the CDR3, the DNA is TGTGCCAGCAGCCGACAAAGGACAGGAAATCAGCCCCAGCATTTT.

A single count supports this clone. The chain combines TRBV5-1 with TRBJ2-1; tentative D call: TRBD1 (5 bases). This CDR3 has 14 residues. V was cut by 0 bases and J by 9 bases, with 13 bases left in between. Germline assignment: CDR1 SGHRS and CDR2 YFSETQ. This chain's CDR3 is CASSLDNRLGEQFF. The CDR3 DNA reads TGCGCCAGCAGCTTGGATAACAGGCTAGGTGAGCAGTTCTTC.

The rearrangement links TRBV11-2 to TRBJ2-7; D possibly corresponds to TRBD1 (5 bases). The CDR3 loop spans 14 amino acids. Germline CDR1 reads SGHAT; CDR2 reads FQNNGV. V was pared by 2 bases and J by 3 bases, with 11 bases between. For the CDR3, the DNA is TGTGCCAGCAGCTTAACTCCACAGGACTACGAGCAGTACTTC. This encodes CASSLTPQDYEQYF.

The genes are TRBV3-1 (or the pseudogene TRBV3-2) and TRBJ2-1; 10 bases map to TRBD1. CDR3 length: 14 residues. V was clipped by 4 bases and J by 9 bases; unmatched bases: 6. The germline V gene has CDR1 LGHDT and CDR2 YNNKEL (reference sequence). The CDR3 is CASSRQGAIGEQFF. The CDR3, as DNA: TGTGCCAGCAGCCGACAGGGGGCTATCGGTGAGCAGTTCTTC.

The V and J genes are TRBV29-1 and TRBJ2-3; a possible D gene is TRBD2 (7 bases). V shed 4 bases and J shed 4 bases, with 12 bases lying between them. In germline, CDR1 is SQVTM, CDR2 ANQGSEA. This CDR3 has 13 amino acids. The CDR3 DNA is TGCAGCGTTGGGCAGGGGAGGGCAGATACGCAGTATTTT. This codes for CSVGQGRADTQYF.

The chain has TRBV7-2 and TRBJ1-2; 7 nucleotides align to TRBD1. The V gene's germline CDR1 is SGHTA and CDR2 FQGNSA. The CDR3 sequence is 13 residues long. V dropped 6 bases and J dropped 6; count of bases not matched to a gene: 7. CDR3 DNA: TGTGCCAGCAGTAATGGGCAGGGGGATGGCTACACCTTC. Translated, it gives CASSNGQGDGYTF.

The chain couples TRBV19 to TRBJ1-5; 7 bases align to TRBD1. Germline V gene lookup returns CDR1 LNHDA and CDR2 SQIVND (reference sequence). This CDR3 has 15 residues. J lost 5 bases, V lost 6 bases, and 10 bases had no gene match. The CDR3 nucleotides read TGTGCCAGTAGCCGAACAGGGGAGGATTATCAGCCCCAGCATTTT. Its protein product is CASSRTGEDYQPQHF.

J is TRBJ1-2 and V is TRBV6-5, with D unresolved. Germline-derived CDR1 and CDR2 are MNHEY and SVGAGI. Trimming shortened V by 6 bases and J by 2 bases, and 16 bases separated the two germline ends. The CDR3 loop spans 15 amino acids. CDR3 loop: CASSLSRAGNYGYTF. The DNA for the CDR3 is TGTGCCAGCAGCCTCTCAAGGGCGGGGAACTATGGCTACACCTTC.

The sample holds one count of this clone. The rearrangement joins TRBV19 to TRBJ2-5; 12 bases map to TRBD2. CDR3 length: 16 residues. Germline loops: CDR1 LNHDA, CDR2 SQIVND (reference sequence). Trimming cost V 5 bases and J 2 bases; bases outside gene matches: 6. CDR3 region: CASSPRLAGDQETQYF. Here the CDR3 DNA reads TGTGCCAGTAGTCCCCGACTAGCGGGGGATCAAGAGACCCAGTACTTC.

This clone was seen only once. The genes are TRBV24-1 and TRBJ2-3, with 7 bases that match TRBD1. In germline, CDR1 is KGHDR, CDR2 SFDVKD. This CDR3 comprises 15 residues. After removal of 3 bases from V and 3 bases from J, the junction contained 5 bases not matched to a gene. This CDR3 is CATSDPTGLTDTQYF. The CDR3 region has the DNA TGTGCCACCAGTGATCCGACAGGGTTAACAGATACGCAGTATTTT.

The rearrangement uses TRBV6-5 and TRBJ1-4, with D uncertain. Germline-derived CDR1 and CDR2 are MNHEY and SVGAGI. The length of the CDR3 is 14 residues. V lost 6 bases, J lost 7 bases, and 15 bases lay in between. The CDR3 spells CASSPPPSGEKLFF. The CDR3 bases are TGTGCCAGCAGCCCACCACCCTCGGGTGAAAAACTGTTTTTT.

Points on this clone: Distinct nucleotide sequences in the sample also encode this CDR3. The rearrangement links TRBV19 to TRBJ1-1; D remains ambiguous. Germline loops: CDR1 LNHDA, CDR2 SQIVND (reference sequence). Trimming removed 1 base at V and 1 base at J, with 4 bases between. The CDR3 totals 13 residues. CDR3 region: CASSIVQNTEAFF. DNA of the CDR3: TGTGCCAGTAGTATAGTACAGAACACTGAAGCTTTCTTT.

The CDR3 reads CASSEGGPHQPQHF. The DNA of the CDR3 is TGTGCCAGCAGTGAAGGGGGGCCCCATCAGCCCCAGCATTTT. The V and J genes are TRBV6-1 and TRBJ1-5, with a weak D call TRBD1 (6 bases). There are 14 residues in the CDR3. V was clipped by 1 base and J by 5 bases, with 9 bases between them. Germline V gene lookup returns CDR1 MNHNS and CDR2 SASEGT.

This clone was observed a handful of times. The rearrangement links TRBV27 to TRBJ2-2, with 7 bases matching TRBD1. This CDR3 contains 16 residues. V shed 5 bases, J shed 0 bases, and the junction held 6 bases outside the gene matches. From germline, CDR1 is MNHEY and CDR2 SMNVEV (reference sequence). The CDR3 DNA follows: TGTGCCAGCAGTCAACAGGGGACGGCGAACACCGGGGAGCTGTTTTTT. Translation gives CASSQQGTANTGELFF.

The chain employs TRBV7-2 and TRBJ2-7, with 10 bases aligning to TRBD2. V dropped 1 base and J dropped 5; count of bases not matched to a gene: 8. This CDR3 spans 16 amino acids. Germline V gene data show CDR1 as SGHTA and CDR2 as FQGNSA. The CDR3 sequence is CASSLGAGGPWDEQYF. The CDR3 coding sequence is TGTGCCAGCAGCTTAGGAGCGGGGGGGCCATGGGACGAGCAGTACTTC.

The gene calls are TRBV10-3 and TRBJ2-5; the D gene is possibly TRBD1 (6 bases). The V gene's germline CDR1 is ENHRY and CDR2 SYGVKD. This CDR3 spans 15 amino acids. V shed 3 bases and J shed 2 bases, with 13 bases lying between them. The CDR3 bases are TGTGCCATCAGTGACTCCGGGACACCACAAGAGACCCAGTACTTC. The encoded protein is CAISDSGTPQETQYF.

V and J are TRBV6-6 and TRBJ2-3; weak D call: TRBD2 (6 bases). V was shortened by 10 bases and J by 0 bases, with 20 bases between the two germline ends. CDR1 is MNHNY, CDR2 SVGAGI, per germline (reference sequence). The CDR3 length is 16 residues. The CDR3 region is CATRPRGISSTDTQYF. In DNA, the CDR3 is TGTGCCACCCGCCCCCGCGGGATCTCTAGCACAGATACGCAGTATTTT.

This sequence joins TRBV7-9 and TRBJ2-3, with D unclear. V was clipped by 1 base and J by 3 bases, with 11 bases between them. CDR1 is SEHNR, CDR2 FQNEAQ, per germline (reference sequence). The CDR3 totals 15 residues. In nucleotides, the CDR3 is TGTGCCAGCAGCTTAGGTGTGTCTAATACAGATACGCAGTATTTT. Residues: CASSLGVSNTDTQYF.

The chain employs TRBV7-8 and TRBJ2-1; 7 bases align to TRBD1. The V gene's germline CDR1 is SGHVS and CDR2 FQNEAQ. The ends lost 2 bases at V and 4 bases at J; junction bases unmatched: 5. This CDR3 comprises 15 residues. The CDR3: CASSLRDSQYNEQFF. CDR3 DNA sequence: TGTGCCAGCAGCTTAAGGGACAGCCAGTACAATGAGCAGTTCTTC.

This chain uses TRBV19 with TRBJ1-2, with 10 bases that match TRBD1. CDR3 length equals 14 residues. Germline-derived CDR1 and CDR2 are LNHDA and SQIVND (reference sequence). Trimming removed 6 bases from V and 4 bases from J; junction bases left unmatched: 5. CDR3 nucleotides: TGTGCCAGTAGCGCACGGGACAGGGGCTATGGCTACACCTTC. It translates to CASSARDRGYGYTF.

This clone has a single count. The chain joins TRBV5-1 to TRBJ2-1; 10 bases are a match to TRBD2. CDR1 and CDR2 (germline): SGHRS, YFSETQ. The CDR3 runs 15 residues. V shed 4 bases and J 9 bases; nucleotides not matched to a gene: 10. The CDR3 sequence: CASSPLAGTDGEQFF. The CDR3 nucleotides read TGCGCCAGCAGCCCACTAGCGGGAACGGACGGTGAGCAGTTCTTC.

The rearrangement uses TRBV6-5 and TRBJ2-2; D unresolved. Germline assignment: CDR1 MNHEY and CDR2 SVGAGI. The V and J ends lost 0 bases and 7 bases respectively, with 15 bases between them. This CDR3 has 16 residues. The CDR3 loop reads CASSYSPSMLRGELFF. The CDR3 DNA follows: TGTGCCAGCAGTTACTCGCCAAGCATGTTACGCGGGGAGCTGTTTTTT.

CDR3 DNA sequence: TGCGCCAGCAGCTCCTCTAGCGGGCCGAGCTCCTACAATGAGCAGTTCTTC. It yields the protein CASSSSSGPSSYNEQFF. The chain has TRBV5-1 and TRBJ2-1, with TRBD2 identical over 8 bases. The CDR3 runs to 17 residues. After removal of 3 bases from V and 0 bases from J, the junction contained 8 bases not matched to a gene. Germline assignment: CDR1 SGHRS and CDR2 YFSETQ.

The J gene is TRBJ1-1, the V gene TRBV30; the D is unclear. The germline CDR1 and CDR2 sequences are GTSNPN and SVGIG (reference sequence). The CDR3 spans 13 residues. V lost 3 bases to trimming and J lost 0 bases, with 8 bases between them. The CDR3 nucleotides read TGTGCCTGGAGGCCGCACATGAACACTGAAGCTTTCTTT. As protein: CAWRPHMNTEAFF. The whole variable domain, filled in from reference TRBV30 and TRBJ1-1, reads SQTIHQWPATLVQPVGSPLSLECTVEGTSNPNLYWYRQAAGRGLQLLFYSVGIGQISSEVPQNLSASRPQDRQFILSSKKLLLSDSGFYLCAWRPHMNTEAFFGQGTRLTVV.

The chain carries TRBV13 and TRBJ1-1; D is possibly TRBD1 (5 bases). The CDR3 extends over 16 amino acids. CDR1 and CDR2 from the germline V gene are PRHDT and FYEKMQ (reference sequence). V lost 10 bases and J lost 3, with 24 bases in between. For the CDR3, the DNA is TGTGCCACCTGTCGGGGCGGGGCCAGGGTATACACTGAAGCTTTCTTT. Translation: CATCRGGARVYTEAFF.

The gene calls are TRBV2 and TRBJ2-7; 9 positions match TRBD2. CDR3 length: 14 amino acids. Germline lookup yields CDR1 SNHLY and CDR2 FYNNEI. V lost 6 bases and J lost 2; bases outside the gene matches: 5. The CDR3 DNA reads TGTGCCAGCAGCCCTAGCGGGGATACCTACGAGCAGTACTTC. Translating gives CASSPSGDTYEQYF. Supplemented by reference TRBV2 and TRBJ2-7, the full variable domain reads EPEVTQTPSHQVTQMGQEVILRCVPISNHLYFYWYRQILGQKVEFLVSFYNNEISEKSEIFDDQFSVERPDGSNFTLKIRSTKLEDSAMYFCASSPSGDTYEQYFGPGTRLTVT.